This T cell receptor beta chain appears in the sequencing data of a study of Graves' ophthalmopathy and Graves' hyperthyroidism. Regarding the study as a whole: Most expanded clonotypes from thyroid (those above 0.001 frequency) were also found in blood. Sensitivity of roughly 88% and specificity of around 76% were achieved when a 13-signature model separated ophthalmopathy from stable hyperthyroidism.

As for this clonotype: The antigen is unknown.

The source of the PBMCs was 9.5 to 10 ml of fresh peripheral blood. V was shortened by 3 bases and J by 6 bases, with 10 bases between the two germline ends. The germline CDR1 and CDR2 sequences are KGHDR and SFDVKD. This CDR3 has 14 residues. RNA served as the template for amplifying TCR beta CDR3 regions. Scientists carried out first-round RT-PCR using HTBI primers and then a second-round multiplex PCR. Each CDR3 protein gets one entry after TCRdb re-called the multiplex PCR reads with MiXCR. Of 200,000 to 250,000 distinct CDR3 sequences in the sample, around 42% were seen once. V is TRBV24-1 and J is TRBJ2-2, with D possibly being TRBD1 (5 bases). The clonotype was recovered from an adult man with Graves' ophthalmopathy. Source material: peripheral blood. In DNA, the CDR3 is TGTGCCACCAGTGATACCGACAGTCCCGGGGAGCTGTTTTTT. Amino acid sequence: CATSDTDSPGELFF.